Listed below are T cell receptor beta chains from one sample, sequenced in a study of blood T cell repertoires in COVID-19. Method: immunoSEQ multiplex PCR; TCRdb's copy keeps in-frame clones and lacks some. This table has 300,000 to 500,000 clones, 70% to 90% appearing once. Source material: PBMCs or T cells enriched from blood (not recorded which). Receptors were obtained from a woman in her 30s with acute COVID-19. The CDR3 runs from the conserved cysteine through the conserved F or W. The D gene is left open where the match is weak. Part of the rows lack a size; the others show once, few, many or a class for expanded clones.

abundance: NA
v_gene: TRBV6-1
d_gene: NA
j_gene: TRBJ1-1
CDR3nt: TGTGCCAGCAGTGATCAGCTCCAGGCAAACACTGAAGCTTTCTTT
CDR3aa: CASSDQLQANTEAFF

abundance: NA
v_gene: TRBV10-3
d_gene: NA
j_gene: TRBJ2-3
CDR3nt: TGTGCCATCAGTGTGCAGGGTTCAGATACGCAGTATTTT
CDR3aa: CAISVQGSDTQYF

abundance: NA
v_gene: TRBV5-4
d_gene: NA
j_gene: TRBJ2-5
CDR3nt: TGTGCCAGCAGCTCAGTAGGGGACACTCAAGAGACCCAGTACTTC
CDR3aa: CASSSVGDTQETQYF

abundance: NA
v_gene: TRBV3-1/TRBV3-2
d_gene: TRBD2
j_gene: TRBJ2-7
CDR3nt: TGTGCCAGCAGCCAAGATTGGCCGGGGGGATCGCCCTACGAGCAGTACTTC
CDR3aa: CASSQDWPGGSPYEQYF

abundance: NA
v_gene: TRBV6-2/TRBV6-3
d_gene: TRBD1
j_gene: TRBJ1-6
CDR3nt: TGTGCCAGCAGTTACCCGGGACAGGGGCTAGGGGCCCTCCACTTT
CDR3aa: CASSYPGQGLGALHF

abundance: NA
v_gene: TRBV5-6
d_gene: NA
j_gene: TRBJ1-5
CDR3nt: TGTGCCAGCAGCTTGGGGGCCCAGCCCCAGCATTTT
CDR3aa: CASSLGAQPQHF

abundance: NA
v_gene: TRBV2
d_gene: TRBD1
j_gene: TRBJ1-2
CDR3nt: TGTGCCAGCAGGGGTGACAGGGATAACTATGGCTACACCTTC
CDR3aa: CASRGDRDNYGYTF

abundance: NA
v_gene: TRBV27
d_gene: TRBD1
j_gene: TRBJ1-1
CDR3nt: TGTGCCAGCAGTCCGGGGACAGGGTGGGGCACTGAAGCTTTCTTT
CDR3aa: CASSPGTGWGTEAFF

abundance: NA
v_gene: TRBV6-5
d_gene: TRBD1
j_gene: TRBJ1-4
CDR3nt: TGTGCCAGCAGACGGAGGACAGGGTCGGAAAAACTGTTTTTT
CDR3aa: CASRRRTGSEKLFF

abundance: few
v_gene: TRBV7-3
d_gene: NA
j_gene: TRBJ1-1
CDR3nt: TGTGCCAGCAGCTTACGGGGGGACACTGAAGCTTTCTTT
CDR3aa: CASSLRGDTEAFF

abundance: NA
v_gene: TRBV19
d_gene: NA
j_gene: TRBJ1-2
CDR3nt: TGTGCCAGTAGTCGCAGGGACACCGAGGCGTATTATGGCTACACCTTC
CDR3aa: CASSRRDTEAYYGYTF

abundance: NA
v_gene: TRBV4-1
d_gene: TRBD1
j_gene: TRBJ2-1
CDR3nt: TGCGCCAGCAGCCCCGGACAGGGCCTCAATGAGCAGTTCTTC
CDR3aa: CASSPGQGLNEQFF

abundance: NA
v_gene: TRBV5-5
d_gene: NA
j_gene: TRBJ2-7
CDR3nt: TGTGCCAGCAGCTTGGCCGCGGCTGAGCCCTACGAGCAGTACTTC
CDR3aa: CASSLAAAEPYEQYF

abundance: NA
v_gene: TRBV9
d_gene: NA
j_gene: TRBJ2-7
CDR3nt: TGTGCCAGCAGCACCCGAAGGGACTCCGATTCTTCCTACGAGCAGTACTTC
CDR3aa: CASSTRRDSDSSYEQYF

abundance: NA
v_gene: TRBV6-6
d_gene: NA
j_gene: TRBJ2-5
CDR3nt: TGTGCCAGCAGTTACATTGGGGGCGCGCAAGAGACCCAGTACTTC
CDR3aa: CASSYIGGAQETQYF

abundance: NA
v_gene: TRBV20-1
d_gene: NA
j_gene: TRBJ2-7
CDR3nt: TGCAGTGCTAGGAGCACTTACGAGCAGTACTTC
CDR3aa: CSARSTYEQYF

abundance: NA
v_gene: TRBV7-2
d_gene: TRBD2
j_gene: TRBJ2-5
CDR3nt: TGTGCCAGCAGCTTAGAGAGCGGGGGACAAGAGACCCAGTACTTC
CDR3aa: CASSLESGGQETQYF

abundance: NA
v_gene: TRBV4-1
d_gene: NA
j_gene: TRBJ2-2
CDR3nt: TGCGCCAGCAGCCAAGGTGGGGCAGGGAACACCGGGGAGCTGTTTTTT
CDR3aa: CASSQGGAGNTGELFF

abundance: NA
v_gene: TRBV5-4
d_gene: NA
j_gene: TRBJ2-5
CDR3nt: TGTGCCAGCAGCAGGACAGAACAAGAGACCCAGTACTTC
CDR3aa: CASSRTEQETQYF

abundance: NA
v_gene: TRBV5-5
d_gene: TRBD1
j_gene: TRBJ1-4
CDR3nt: TGTGCCAGCAGCCCCGGACAGGGGGTGGCCGGTGAAAAACTGTTTTTT
CDR3aa: CASSPGQGVAGEKLFF

abundance: NA
v_gene: TRBV4-3
d_gene: NA
j_gene: TRBJ1-2
CDR3nt: TGCGCCAGCAGCCGAGGAGGCAACCCGGATGGCTACACCTTC
CDR3aa: CASSRGGNPDGYTF

abundance: NA
v_gene: TRBV18
d_gene: TRBD1
j_gene: TRBJ2-7
CDR3nt: TGTGCCAGCTCCCCGGGACAGGGGGACGAGCAGTACTTC
CDR3aa: CASSPGQGDEQYF

abundance: NA
v_gene: TRBV7-9
d_gene: NA
j_gene: TRBJ2-4
CDR3nt: TGTGCCAGCAGTCTTGAGGGAGCCAAAAACATTCAGTACTTC
CDR3aa: CASSLEGAKNIQYF

abundance: NA
v_gene: TRBV7-7
d_gene: TRBD1
j_gene: TRBJ2-1
CDR3nt: TGTGCCAGCAGCTCGCCCGGGACAGGGAGGAATGAGCAGTTCTTC
CDR3aa: CASSSPGTGRNEQFF

abundance: NA
v_gene: TRBV24-1
d_gene: TRBD2
j_gene: TRBJ2-1
CDR3nt: TGTGCCACCAGTGACCGACTAGCGGGGACCAATGAGCAGTTCTTC
CDR3aa: CATSDRLAGTNEQFF

abundance: NA
v_gene: TRBV7-8
d_gene: TRBD2
j_gene: TRBJ2-7
CDR3nt: TGTGCCAGCAGCCAAAATTTAGCGGGGGGGCAAGAGCAGTACTTC
CDR3aa: CASSQNLAGGQEQYF

abundance: NA
v_gene: TRBV6-2/TRBV6-3
d_gene: TRBD2
j_gene: TRBJ2-4
CDR3nt: TGTGCCAGCAGCCAGACCTTAGCGGGGGGGCCTTTCCCCAAAAACATTCAGTACTTC
CDR3aa: CASSQTLAGGPFPKNIQYF

abundance: NA
v_gene: TRBV5-1
d_gene: NA
j_gene: TRBJ1-1
CDR3nt: TGCGCCAGCAGCTTGGTCGGGGACACTGAAGCTTTCTTT
CDR3aa: CASSLVGDTEAFF

abundance: NA
v_gene: TRBV18
d_gene: TRBD1
j_gene: TRBJ2-5
CDR3nt: TGTGCCAGCTCACTGGGACAGGGATATGGTGAGGAGACCCAGTACTTC
CDR3aa: CASSLGQGYGEETQYF

abundance: NA
v_gene: TRBV9
d_gene: TRBD2
j_gene: TRBJ2-1
CDR3nt: TGTGCCAGCAGTATAGCGGGGGGATACAATGAGCAGTTCTTC
CDR3aa: CASSIAGGYNEQFF

abundance: NA
v_gene: TRBV3-1/TRBV3-2
d_gene: TRBD2
j_gene: TRBJ2-7
CDR3nt: TGTGCCAGCAGCCGGGCTACTAGCGGGGGATATAACGAGCAGTACTTC
CDR3aa: CASSRATSGGYNEQYF

abundance: NA
v_gene: TRBV7-6
d_gene: TRBD2
j_gene: TRBJ2-5
CDR3nt: TGTGCCAGCAGCTTAGGGGGACTAGCGGGGGCAACGTACCAAGAGACCCAGTACTTC
CDR3aa: CASSLGGLAGATYQETQYF

abundance: NA
v_gene: TRBV24-1
d_gene: NA
j_gene: TRBJ2-2
CDR3nt: TGTGCCACCAGTGGCCCGACTGGAAACACCGGGGAGCTGTTTTTT
CDR3aa: CATSGPTGNTGELFF

abundance: once
v_gene: TRBV5-1
d_gene: TRBD1
j_gene: TRBJ1-5
CDR3nt: TGCGCCAGCAGCTTGGGACAGGGTGCGGAGCCCCAGCATTTT
CDR3aa: CASSLGQGAEPQHF

abundance: NA
v_gene: TRBV20-1
d_gene: TRBD1
j_gene: TRBJ2-6
CDR3nt: TGCAGTGCTGGTGGACAGGGGAGCGGCGTCCTGACTTTC
CDR3aa: CSAGGQGSGVLTF

abundance: NA
v_gene: TRBV13
d_gene: TRBD1
j_gene: TRBJ2-7
CDR3nt: TGTGCCAGCAACCTTCCCAGGGGGCCCTCTTACGAGCAGTACTTC
CDR3aa: CASNLPRGPSYEQYF

abundance: NA
v_gene: TRBV20-1
d_gene: NA
j_gene: TRBJ1-3
CDR3nt: TGCAGTCCCCTCGTTGGAAACACCATATATTTT
CDR3aa: CSPLVGNTIYF

abundance: NA
v_gene: TRBV2
d_gene: TRBD1
j_gene: TRBJ1-3
CDR3nt: TGTGCCAGCATTATGGGACAGGCGGGAAACACCATATATTTT
CDR3aa: CASIMGQAGNTIYF

abundance: NA
v_gene: TRBV6-1
d_gene: NA
j_gene: TRBJ2-2
CDR3nt: TGTGCCAGCAGTGGACAGGTTTGGACACCGAACACCGGGGAGCTGTTTTTT
CDR3aa: CASSGQVWTPNTGELFF

abundance: NA
v_gene: TRBV7-2
d_gene: NA
j_gene: TRBJ2-6
CDR3nt: TGTGCCAGCAGATCCATAGCCTCTGGGGCCAACGTCCTGACTTTC
CDR3aa: CASRSIASGANVLTF

abundance: few
v_gene: TRBV27
d_gene: TRBD1
j_gene: TRBJ1-2
CDR3nt: TGTGCCAGCAGTTTATCGAATGCAGGGGGCGGATATGGCTACACCTTC
CDR3aa: CASSLSNAGGGYGYTF

abundance: NA
v_gene: TRBV19
d_gene: TRBD2
j_gene: TRBJ2-2
CDR3nt: TGTGCCAGTAGTATAGGCCTTCGGACTAGCGGGGTTAACACCGGGGAGCTGTTTTTT
CDR3aa: CASSIGLRTSGVNTGELFF

abundance: NA
v_gene: TRBV7-2
d_gene: TRBD2
j_gene: TRBJ2-2
CDR3nt: TGTGCCAGCAGCTCGGGGGGAAACGGGGAGCTGTTTTTT
CDR3aa: CASSSGGNGELFF

abundance: NA
v_gene: TRBV7-9
d_gene: TRBD1
j_gene: TRBJ1-1
CDR3nt: TGTGCCAGCAGCTTAATGGGACAGGGATTTGAAGCTTTCTTT
CDR3aa: CASSLMGQGFEAFF

abundance: NA
v_gene: TRBV6-5
d_gene: NA
j_gene: TRBJ2-7
CDR3nt: TGTGCCACCTTGGACAGAAACTACGAGCAGTACTTC
CDR3aa: CATLDRNYEQYF

abundance: once
v_gene: TRBV4-1
d_gene: NA
j_gene: TRBJ1-6
CDR3nt: TGCGCCAGCAGCCAAGCTCAGGGGACGAATTCACCCCTCCACTTT
CDR3aa: CASSQAQGTNSPLHF

abundance: NA
v_gene: TRBV3-1/TRBV3-2
d_gene: NA
j_gene: TRBJ1-4
CDR3nt: TGTGCCAGCAGCCAACCAAGAGGCGGGAATGGGGGTGAAAAACTGTTTTTT
CDR3aa: CASSQPRGGNGGEKLFF

abundance: NA
v_gene: TRBV19
d_gene: TRBD1
j_gene: TRBJ1-4
CDR3nt: TGTGCCAGTAGTACCACAGGGGGCGATGAAAAACTGTTTTTT
CDR3aa: CASSTTGGDEKLFF

abundance: NA
v_gene: TRBV7-2
d_gene: TRBD1
j_gene: TRBJ1-1
CDR3nt: TGTGCCAGCAGCTTGGCACCGGGACAGGGACTAGGTTTCTTT
CDR3aa: CASSLAPGQGLGFF

abundance: NA
v_gene: TRBV18
d_gene: NA
j_gene: TRBJ1-5
CDR3nt: TGTGCCAGCTCAACCAGACAGTCCAATCAGCCCCAGCATTTT
CDR3aa: CASSTRQSNQPQHF

abundance: NA
v_gene: TRBV19
d_gene: NA
j_gene: TRBJ2-7
CDR3nt: TGTGCCAGTAGTATGGGGGGTAATTCCTACGAGCAGTACTTC
CDR3aa: CASSMGGNSYEQYF

abundance: NA
v_gene: TRBV5-1
d_gene: TRBD1
j_gene: TRBJ2-3
CDR3nt: TGCGCCAGCAGCTACCTAGGACAGGGTGGCACCACAGATACGCAGTATTTT
CDR3aa: CASSYLGQGGTTDTQYF

abundance: NA
v_gene: TRBV4-2
d_gene: NA
j_gene: TRBJ1-4
CDR3nt: TGTGCCAGCAGCCAAGATTGGTCTAGAGCCGAGAATGAAAAACTGTTTTTT
CDR3aa: CASSQDWSRAENEKLFF

abundance: NA
v_gene: TRBV21-1
d_gene: NA
j_gene: TRBJ1-5
CDR3nt: TGTGCCAGCACCACAGGGGGCAATCAGCCCCAGCATTTT
CDR3aa: CASTTGGNQPQHF